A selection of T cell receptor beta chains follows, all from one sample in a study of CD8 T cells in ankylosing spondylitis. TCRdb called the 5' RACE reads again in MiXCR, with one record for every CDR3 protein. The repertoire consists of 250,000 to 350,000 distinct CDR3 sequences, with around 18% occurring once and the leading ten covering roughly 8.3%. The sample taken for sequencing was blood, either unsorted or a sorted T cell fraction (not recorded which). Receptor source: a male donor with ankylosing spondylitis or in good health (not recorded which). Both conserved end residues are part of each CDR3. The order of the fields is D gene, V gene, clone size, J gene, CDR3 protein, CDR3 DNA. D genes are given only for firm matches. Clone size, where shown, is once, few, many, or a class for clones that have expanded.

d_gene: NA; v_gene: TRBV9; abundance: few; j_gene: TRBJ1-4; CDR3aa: CASSVGDGRDNEKLFF; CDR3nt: TGTGCCAGCAGCGTAGGGGACGGGAGAGATAATGAAAAACTGTTTTTT
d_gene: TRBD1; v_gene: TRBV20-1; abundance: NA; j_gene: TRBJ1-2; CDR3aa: CSGSRDRAANYGYTF; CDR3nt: TGCAGTGGGTCCCGGGACAGAGCTGCTAACTATGGCTACACCTTC
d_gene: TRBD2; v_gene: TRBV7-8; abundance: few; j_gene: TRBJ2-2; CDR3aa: CASSHRTSPGELFF; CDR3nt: TGTGCCAGCAGCCATAGGACTAGCCCCGGGGAGCTGTTTTTT
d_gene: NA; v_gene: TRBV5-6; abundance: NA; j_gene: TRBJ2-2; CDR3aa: CASSSRRTGVGNTGELFF; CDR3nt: TGTGCCAGCAGCAGCAGACGGACGGGAGTTGGTAACACCGGGGAGCTGTTTTTT
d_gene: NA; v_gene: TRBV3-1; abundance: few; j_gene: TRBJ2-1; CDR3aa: CASSLREVGVAFF; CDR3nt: TGTGCCAGCAGCCTGCGAGAGGTCGGGGTAGCGTTCTTC
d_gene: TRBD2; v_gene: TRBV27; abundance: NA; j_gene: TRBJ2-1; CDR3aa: CASSFLAGGSSSYNEQFF; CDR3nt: TGTGCCAGCAGTTTTCTAGCGGGGGGCAGCAGCTCCTACAATGAGCAGTTCTTC
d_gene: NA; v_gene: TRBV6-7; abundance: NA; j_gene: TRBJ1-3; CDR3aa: CASSYLWRPFRNTIYF; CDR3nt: TGTGCCAGCAGTTACTTGTGGAGGCCCTTCAGAAACACCATATATTTT
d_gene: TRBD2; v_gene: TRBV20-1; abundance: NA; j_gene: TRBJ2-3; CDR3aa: CSARTSGGATDTQYF; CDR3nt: TGCAGTGCGCGGACTAGCGGGGGGGCGACAGATACGCAGTATTTT
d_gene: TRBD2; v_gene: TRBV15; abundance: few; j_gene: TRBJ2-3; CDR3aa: CATSRGSSGVTDTQYF; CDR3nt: TGTGCCACCAGCAGAGGGTCTAGCGGTGTCACAGATACGCAGTATTTT
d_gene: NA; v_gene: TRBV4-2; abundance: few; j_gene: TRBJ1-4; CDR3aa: CASSPQTGMDEKLFF; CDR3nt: TGTGCCAGCAGCCCACAAACAGGGATGGATGAAAAACTGTTTTTT
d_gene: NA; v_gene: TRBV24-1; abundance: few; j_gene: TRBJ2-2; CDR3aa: CATSVRNTGELFF; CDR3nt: TGTGCCACCAGTGTTCGGAACACCGGGGAGCTGTTTTTT
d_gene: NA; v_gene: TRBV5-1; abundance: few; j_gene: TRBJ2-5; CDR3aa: CASSLGATAYQETQYF; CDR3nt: TGCGCCAGCAGCTTGGGGGCAACGGCGTACCAAGAGACCCAGTACTTC
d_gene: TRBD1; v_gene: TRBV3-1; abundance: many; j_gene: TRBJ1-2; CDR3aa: CASSRGQGGSYGYTF; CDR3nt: TGTGCCAGCAGCCGCGGACAGGGGGGAAGCTATGGCTACACCTTC
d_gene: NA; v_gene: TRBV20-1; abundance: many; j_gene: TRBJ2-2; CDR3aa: CSARNTGELFF; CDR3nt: TGCAGCGCGCGGAACACCGGGGAGCTGTTTTTT
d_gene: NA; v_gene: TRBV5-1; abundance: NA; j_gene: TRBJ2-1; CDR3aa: CASSLVSSGTYNEQFF; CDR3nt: TGCGCCAGCAGCTTGGTGTCCTCCGGGACCTACAATGAGCAGTTCTTC
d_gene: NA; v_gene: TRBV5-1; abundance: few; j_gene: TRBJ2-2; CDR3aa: CASSFHAGGELFF; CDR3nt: TGCGCCAGCAGCTTCCACGCAGGAGGGGAGCTGTTTTTT
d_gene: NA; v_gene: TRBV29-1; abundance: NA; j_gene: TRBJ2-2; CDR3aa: CSVEDMNTGELFF; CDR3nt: TGCAGCGTAGAAGACATGAACACCGGGGAGCTGTTTTTT
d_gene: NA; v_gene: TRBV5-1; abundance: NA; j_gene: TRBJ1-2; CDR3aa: CASSFGNDYGYTF; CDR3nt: TGCGCCAGCAGCTTCGGGAATGACTATGGCTACACCTTC
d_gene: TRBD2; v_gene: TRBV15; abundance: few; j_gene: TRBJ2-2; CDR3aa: CATSSGLAGEATNTGELFF; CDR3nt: TGTGCCACCAGCAGCGGACTAGCGGGGGAAGCGACGAACACCGGGGAGCTGTTTTTT
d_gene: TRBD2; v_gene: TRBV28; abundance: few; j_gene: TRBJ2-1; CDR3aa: CASSLPSGGRYEQFF; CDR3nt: TGTGCCAGCTCCCTCCCTAGCGGGGGGCGGTATGAGCAGTTCTTC
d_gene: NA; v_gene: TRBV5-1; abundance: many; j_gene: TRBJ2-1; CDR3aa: CASSTTLGEQFF; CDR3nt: TGCGCCAGCAGCACCACTTTGGGTGAGCAGTTCTTC
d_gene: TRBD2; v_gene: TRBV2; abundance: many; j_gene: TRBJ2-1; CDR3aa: CASTGTSSYNEQFF; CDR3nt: TGTGCCAGCACCGGGACTAGCAGCTACAATGAGCAGTTCTTC
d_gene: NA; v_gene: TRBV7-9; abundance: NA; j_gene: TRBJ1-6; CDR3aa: CASSLAVGNSPLHF; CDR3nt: TGTGCCAGCAGCTTAGCTGTTGGAAATTCACCCCTCCACTTT
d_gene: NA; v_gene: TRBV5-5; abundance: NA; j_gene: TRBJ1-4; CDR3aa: CASSARWNEKLFF; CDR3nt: TGTGCCAGCAGCGCCAGGTGGAATGAAAAACTGTTTTTT
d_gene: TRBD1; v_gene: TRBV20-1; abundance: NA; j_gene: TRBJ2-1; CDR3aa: CSAPTGGRVYNEQFF; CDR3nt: TGCAGTGCTCCCACAGGGGGCCGCGTCTACAATGAGCAGTTCTTC
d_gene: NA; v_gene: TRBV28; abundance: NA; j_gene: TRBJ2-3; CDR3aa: CASSLDSPGDTQYF; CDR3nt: TGTGCCAGCAGTTTGGACAGCCCAGGGGATACGCAGTATTTT
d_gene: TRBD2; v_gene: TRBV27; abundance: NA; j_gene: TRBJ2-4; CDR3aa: CASRPGTSENIQYF; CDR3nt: TGTGCCAGCAGGCCCGGGACTAGCGAGAACATTCAGTACTTC
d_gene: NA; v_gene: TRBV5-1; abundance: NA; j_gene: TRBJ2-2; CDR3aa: CASSLGLAPGELFF; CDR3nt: TGCGCCAGCAGCTTGGGTCTAGCGCCCGGGGAGCTGTTTTTT
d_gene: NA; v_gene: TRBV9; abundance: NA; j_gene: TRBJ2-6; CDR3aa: CASSVWTAPSSGANVLTF; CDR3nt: TGTGCCAGCAGCGTCTGGACAGCACCTTCCTCTGGGGCCAACGTCCTGACTTTC
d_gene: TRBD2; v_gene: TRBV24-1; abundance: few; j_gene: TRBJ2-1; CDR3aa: CATSVAGGVSYNEQFF; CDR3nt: TGTGCCACCAGCGTAGCGGGAGGGGTTTCCTACAATGAGCAGTTCTTC
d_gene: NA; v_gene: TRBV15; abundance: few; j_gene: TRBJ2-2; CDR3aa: CATSREKAAGELFF; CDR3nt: TGTGCCACCAGCAGAGAGAAAGCTGCCGGGGAGCTGTTTTTT
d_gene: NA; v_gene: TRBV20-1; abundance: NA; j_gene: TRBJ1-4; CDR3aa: CSARDPNEKLFF; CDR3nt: TGCAGTGCTAGAGATCCTAATGAAAAACTGTTTTTT
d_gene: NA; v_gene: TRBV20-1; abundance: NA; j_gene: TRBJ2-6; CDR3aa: CSAQGPAGAPGSGANVLTF; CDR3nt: TGCAGTGCCCAGGGTCCGGCGGGGGCCCCCGGCTCTGGGGCCAACGTCCTGACTTTC
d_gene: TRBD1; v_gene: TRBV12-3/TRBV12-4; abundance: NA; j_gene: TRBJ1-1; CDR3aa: CASNRRTGDTEAFF; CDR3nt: TGTGCCAGCAACCGGCGGACAGGGGACACTGAAGCTTTCTTT
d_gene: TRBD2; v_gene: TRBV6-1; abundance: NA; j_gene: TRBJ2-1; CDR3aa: CASNPGLVPYNEQFF; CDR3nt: TGTGCCAGCAACCCCGGACTAGTTCCCTACAATGAGCAGTTCTTC
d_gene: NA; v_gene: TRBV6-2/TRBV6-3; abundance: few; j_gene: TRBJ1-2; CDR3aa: CASTHTSGAGYTF; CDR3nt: TGTGCCAGCACCCATACGTCGGGGGCTGGCTACACCTTC
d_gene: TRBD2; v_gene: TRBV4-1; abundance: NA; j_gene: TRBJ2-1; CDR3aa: CASSQDGSASGRELFF; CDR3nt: TGCGCCAGCAGCCAAGATGGGTCGGCTAGCGGGAGGGAGCTGTTCTTC
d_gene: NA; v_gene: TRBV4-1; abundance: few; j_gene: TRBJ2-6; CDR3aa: CASSQVQGLSGANVLTF; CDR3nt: TGCGCCAGCAGCCAAGTTCAGGGACTCTCTGGGGCCAACGTCCTGACTTTC
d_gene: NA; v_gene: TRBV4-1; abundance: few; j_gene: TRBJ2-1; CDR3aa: CASSRSTWDEQFF; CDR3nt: TGCGCCAGCAGCCGATCAACTTGGGATGAGCAGTTCTTC
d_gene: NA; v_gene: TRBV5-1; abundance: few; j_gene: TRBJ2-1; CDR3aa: CASSLAPGSSYNEQFF; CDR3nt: TGCGCCAGCAGCTTGGCCCCCGGAAGCTCCTACAATGAGCAGTTCTTC
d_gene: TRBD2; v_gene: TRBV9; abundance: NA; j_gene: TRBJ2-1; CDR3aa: CASSVPIEREWDNEQFF; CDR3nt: TGTGCCAGCAGCGTCCCTATAGAGCGGGAGTGGGACAATGAGCAGTTCTTC
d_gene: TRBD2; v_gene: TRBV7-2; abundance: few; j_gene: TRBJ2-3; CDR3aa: CASSGLRTSIPGTQYF; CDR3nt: TGTGCCAGCAGCGGACTAAGGACTAGCATCCCGGGTACGCAGTATTTT
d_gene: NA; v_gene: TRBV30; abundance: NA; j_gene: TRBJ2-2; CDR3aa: CAWSVYPRNTGELFF; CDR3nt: TGTGCCTGGAGTGTGTACCCTAGAAACACCGGGGAGCTGTTTTTT
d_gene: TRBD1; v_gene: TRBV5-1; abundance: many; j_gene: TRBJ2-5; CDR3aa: CASSFEGASQETQYF; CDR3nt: TGCGCCAGCAGCTTTGAGGGGGCCTCTCAAGAGACCCAGTACTTC
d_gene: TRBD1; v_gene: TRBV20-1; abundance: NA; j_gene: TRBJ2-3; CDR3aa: CSARILVRDRDKDTQYF; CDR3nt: TGCAGTGCTCGCATCCTTGTAAGGGACAGGGATAAAGATACGCAGTATTTT
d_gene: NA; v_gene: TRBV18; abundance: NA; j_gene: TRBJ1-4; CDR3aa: CASSPPGRGNEKLFF; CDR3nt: TGTGCCAGCTCACCACCCGGACGGGGTAATGAAAAACTGTTTTTT
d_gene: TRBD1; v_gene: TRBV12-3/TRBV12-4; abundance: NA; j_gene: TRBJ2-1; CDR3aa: CARSPSTGQGDNEQFF; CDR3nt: TGTGCCAGAAGTCCTTCCACGGGACAGGGAGACAATGAGCAGTTCTTC
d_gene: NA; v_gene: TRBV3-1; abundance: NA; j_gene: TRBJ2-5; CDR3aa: CASSYGTPLKETQYF; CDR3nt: TGTGCCAGCAGTTACGGGACACCACTTAAAGAGACCCAGTACTTC
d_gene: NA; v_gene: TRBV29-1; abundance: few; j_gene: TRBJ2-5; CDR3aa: CSVVFGETQYF; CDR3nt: TGCAGCGTTGTATTCGGGGAGACCCAGTACTTC
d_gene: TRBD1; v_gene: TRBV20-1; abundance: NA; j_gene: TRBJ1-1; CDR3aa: CSARTGQPEAFF; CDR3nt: TGCAGTGCCAGGACAGGGCAGCCTGAAGCTTTCTTT
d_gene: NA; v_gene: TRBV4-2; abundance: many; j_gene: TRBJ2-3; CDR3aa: CASSQDERLDVRDTQYF; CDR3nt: TGTGCCAGCAGCCAAGATGAGCGACTAGATGTGAGAGATACGCAGTATTTT
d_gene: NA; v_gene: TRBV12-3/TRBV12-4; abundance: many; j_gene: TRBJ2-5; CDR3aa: CASSLQGRGQETQYF; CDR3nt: TGTGCCAGCAGTTTGCAGGGGAGGGGTCAAGAGACCCAGTACTTC
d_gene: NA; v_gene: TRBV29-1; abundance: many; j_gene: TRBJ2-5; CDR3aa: CSVDAGGETQYF; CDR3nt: TGCAGCGTTGATGCGGGCGGAGAGACCCAGTACTTC
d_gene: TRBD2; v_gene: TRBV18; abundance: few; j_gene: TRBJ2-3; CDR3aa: CASSPGLGSADTQYF; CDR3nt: TGTGCCAGCTCACCGGGACTAGGGTCCGCAGATACGCAGTATTTT